This TCR beta chain was identified during a study of metastatic and nonmetastatic thyroid tumors. This clone appeared many times. As yet, its antigen is unknown. Not a single patient had been given any form of treatment at any point before undergoing thyroid surgery. General study findings and limits: It was reportedly found that TCR beta diversity was significantly higher in malignant thyroid tumors than in benign nodules, a difference seen in both blood and tumor samples.

Trimming removed 0 bases from V and 1 base from J; junction bases left unmatched: 15. Germline assignment: CDR1 SGDLS and CDR2 YYNGEE. The CDR3 is made up of 19 amino acids. In the original processing: A papillary thyroid cancer distant-metastasis classifier was built from CDR3 differences across clinicopathological groups. MiXCR re-clonotyped the PCR reads for TCRdb. TCRdb assigned the V and J calls; the authors' analysis was not used. The top ten clones hold roughly 3% of a sample with 40,000 to 55,000 clones, about a sixth of them seen once. The clonotype originates from a female donor with papillary thyroid cancer or a benign thyroid nodule (not recorded which). Some clones in this sample may be carry-over from other donors' samples. The sample was blood. V is TRBV9 and J is TRBJ2-7, with TRBD2 identical over 8 bases. CDR3 amino acids: CASSVGANSPPGGSYEQYF. The CDR3, as DNA: TGTGCCAGCAGCGTAGGGGCAAATTCTCCTCCGGGAGGGTCCTACGAGCAGTACTTC. Full variable domain (missing parts from reference TRBV9 and TRBJ2-7): DSGVTQTPKHLITATGQRVTLRCSPRSGDLSVYWYQQSLDQGLQFLIQYYNGEERAKGNILERFSAQQFPDLHSELNLSSLELGDSALYFCASSVGANSPPGGSYEQYFGPGTRLTVT.